The next 28 T cell receptor beta chains were all read from a single sample in a study of T cells in Graves' hyperthyroidism and ophthalmopathy. The CDR3 regions of TCR beta were amplified from RNA transcripts. In the first-round RT-PCR of the TCR CDR3, the HTBI primer set was used. TCRdb used MiXCR to reprocess the multiplex PCR reads, holding one entry per CDR3 protein. Of roughly 400,000 distinct CDR3 sequences listed, 15% to 18% were seen once; the top ten hold 25% to 35%. The material sequenced was blood. These receptors were collected from a woman between 18 and 29 years old with Graves' hyperthyroidism that later progressed to Graves' ophthalmopathy.

This chain connects TRBV15 to TRBJ2-3, with 10 bases fitting TRBD2. The V gene's germline CDR1 is LNHNV and CDR2 YYDKDF (reference sequence). The CDR3 has 17 amino acids. J gave up 6 bases and V 5 bases, and 14 bases lay outside the gene matches. CDR3 in amino acids: CATSWGWFGTSEDTQYF. CDR3 in DNA: TGTGCCACCAGCTGGGGATGGTTTGGGACTAGCGAGGATACGCAGTATTTT.

The sample holds many counts of this clonotype. The chain has TRBV7-9 and TRBJ2-3; D is undetermined. The CDR3 is 16 residues long. CDR1 and CDR2 from the germline V gene are SEHNR and FQNEAQ (reference sequence). Trimming took off 5 bases at V and 1 base at J, with 16 bases between the two ends. CDR3: CASSPSIEVGTDTQYF. The DNA for the CDR3 is TGTGCCAGCAGCCCCTCGATAGAGGTCGGCACAGATACGCAGTATTTT.

This clonotype was counted many times. The chain combines TRBV10-2 with TRBJ1-5; D is perhaps TRBD1 (5 bases). Trimming left V 0 bases short and J 5 bases short, with 11 bases between. The CDR3 sequence is 15 residues long. CDR1 is WSHSY, CDR2 SAAADI, per germline. The CDR3 is CASSESVAGDQPQHF. In DNA, the CDR3 is TGCGCCAGCAGTGAGTCCGTCGCGGGGGATCAGCCCCAGCATTTT.

This clonotype was detected many times. The genes are TRBV6-1 and TRBJ1-2; no reliable D call. The CDR3 is 14 residues long. Germline values: CDR1 MNHNS, CDR2 SASEGT. Deletions cut 5 bases from V and 7 bases from J, with 17 bases between. The CDR3 DNA sequence: TGTGCCAGCAGTTCCCATGGAGGGATAGGTGGCTACACCTTC. Translating it yields CASSSHGGIGGYTF.

This clonotype was observed once. CDR3 region: CASSQEGYLGGNRNIQYF. The CDR3 region has the DNA TGTGCCAGCAGCCAAGAGGGTTATCTAGGGGGCAACAGAAACATTCAGTACTTC. The chain links TRBV3-1 to TRBJ2-4; 7 bases line up with TRBD1. The CDR3 contains 18 residues. Per the germline V gene, CDR1 is LGHDT and CDR2 is YNNKEL (reference sequence). The V gene end was trimmed by 0 bases and the J gene end by 6 bases; junction bases not matched to a gene: 14.

The gene calls are TRBV19 and TRBJ2-2; D may be TRBD1 (6 bases). V lost 3 bases, J lost 4 bases, and 9 bases lay in between. This CDR3 comprises 14 residues. Germline V lookup: CDR1 LNHDA, CDR2 SQIVND (reference sequence). The CDR3 sequence is CASSIHRATGELFF. CDR3 in DNA: TGTGCCAGTAGTATTCACAGGGCCACCGGGGAGCTGTTTTTT.

This clonotype was counted ten times or more. The J gene is TRBJ2-7, the V gene TRBV11-2; unclear D gene. The CDR3 totals 15 residues. The germline CDR1 and CDR2 sequences are SGHAT and FQNNGV. Between the trimmed V and J ends, which lost 5 bases and 4 bases, there was a span of 18 bases. For the CDR3, the DNA is TGTGCCAGCAGCCGGAACGGCGGTTATGAGTACGAGCAGTACTTC. It encodes CASSRNGGYEYEQYF.

Remarks on this clonotype: This may be a read error: a much more frequent sequence differs by one nucleotide. This chain joins TRBV6-2 or TRBV6-3 and TRBJ2-1; TRBD2 agrees at 7 bases. Germline V gene lookup returns CDR1 MNHEY and CDR2 SVGEGT. The CDR3 contains 13 residues. The CDR3: CASSRTRRDDQFF. CDR3 DNA sequence: TGTGCCAGCAGCAGGACTAGACGGGATGACCAGTTCTTC.

This clonotype was observed a few times. The chain is built from TRBV5-8 and TRBJ1-3, with D uncertain. Per the germline V gene, CDR1 is SGHTS and CDR2 is YDEGEE. This CDR3 is 15 amino acids long. The ends were cut back, 2 bases at V and 0 bases at J, with 9 bases in the middle. The CDR3 DNA is TGTGCCAGCAGCTTTACAGCGAGCTCTGGAAACACCATATATTTT. It encodes CASSFTASSGNTIYF.

Turning to this clonotype: This may be a read error, as it is one base from a much larger clone. The rearrangement uses TRBV27 and TRBJ2-7; TRBD2 is a possible D gene (6 bases). CDR3 length: 15 residues. Germline loops: CDR1 MNHEY, CDR2 SMNVEV (reference sequence). V lost 5 bases and J 12 bases, leaving 26 bases between the germline ends. CDR3 coding DNA: TGTGCCAGCAGTACGACCGGGGGTAGCGCCTTTGTGCGGTACTTC. It yields the protein CASSTTGGSAFVRYF.

The chain links TRBV7-3 to TRBJ2-6; D unclear. With 4 bases removed from V and 4 bases from J, the gap between germline ends came to 8 bases. CDR1 is SGHTA and CDR2 is FQGTGA in the germline V gene. This CDR3 region has 14 residues. The DNA of the CDR3 is TGTGCCAGCAGCTCAACGACAGGGGCCAACGTCCTGACTTTC. This sequence encodes CASSSTTGANVLTF.

This clonotype has a count of ten or more. V and J are TRBV19 and TRBJ1-1, with D unclear. The ends were cut back, 2 bases at V and 1 base at J, with 5 bases in the middle. The CDR3 loop spans 13 amino acids. Germline V gives CDR1 LNHDA, CDR2 SQIVND (reference sequence). CDR3 residues: CASSIRGNTEAFF. The CDR3 nucleotides read TGTGCCAGTAGTATACGGGGGAACACTGAAGCTTTCTTT.

This clonotype has a count of ten or more. J is TRBJ2-3 and V is TRBV6-1; D gene unclear. Per the germline V gene, CDR1 is MNHNS and CDR2 is SASEGT. The CDR3 spans 12 residues. The V end was cut by 6 bases, the J end by 0 bases, with 4 bases between. CDR3 in DNA: TGTGCCAGCAGGCTAAGCACAGATACGCAGTATTTT. As protein: CASRLSTDTQYF.

At least ten counts were recorded for this clonotype. The CDR3 DNA sequence: TGTGCCAGCAGCGTCACAGGGAAGGGGACGCCAGATACGCAGTATTTT. This translates into CASSVTGKGTPDTQYF. The chain is built from TRBV5-8 and TRBJ2-3, with TRBD1 as a possible D gene (6 bases). Trimming removed 4 bases from V and 4 bases from J, with 19 bases in between. The CDR3 is 16 amino acids. Germline CDR1 is SGHTS and CDR2 is YDEGEE.

V is TRBV7-8 and J is TRBJ1-6; tentatively, D is TRBD1 (5 bases). This CDR3 spans 19 amino acids. The germline gives CDR1 SGHVS, CDR2 FQNEAQ. V lost 7 bases, J lost 7 bases, and 29 bases lay in between. The DNA of the CDR3 is TGTGCCAGCAACCAATCCCCGGGGACGTACGATTGGAGAAATTCACCCCTCCACTTT. Its translation is CASNQSPGTYDWRNSPLHF.

The CDR3 loop is CASSLGQSTDTQYF. The CDR3 DNA reads TGTGCCAGCAGCCTTGGACAGAGCACAGATACGCAGTATTTT. This rearrangement joins TRBV9 to TRBJ2-3; tentatively, D is TRBD1 (6 bases). The germline V gene encodes CDR1 SGDLS and CDR2 YYNGEE. The V gene lost 4 bases and the J gene lost 0 bases, with 9 bases spanning the gap. This CDR3 is 14 amino acids long. Supplemented by reference TRBV9 and TRBJ2-3, the full variable domain reads DSGVTQTPKHLITATGQRVTLRCSPRSGDLSVYWYQQSLDQGLQFLIQYYNGEERAKGNILERFSAQQFPDLHSELNLSSLELGDSALYFCASSLGQSTDTQYFGPGTRLTVL.

This chain uses TRBV7-9 with TRBJ2-1, with D tentatively TRBD2 (6 bases). The CDR3 spans 16 residues. Germline V gene lookup returns CDR1 SEHNR and CDR2 FQNEAQ (reference sequence). V lost 0 bases, J lost 4 bases, and 13 bases lay in between. The CDR3 reads CASSLAHSGFYNEQFF. The CDR3 nucleotides read TGTGCCAGCAGCTTAGCCCACAGCGGGTTTTACAATGAGCAGTTCTTC.

This clonotype was observed many times. The V gene is TRBV27, the J gene TRBJ2-1, with TRBD2 matching 11 bases. This CDR3 region has 16 residues. Germline trimming cut 5 bases from V and 4 bases from J; bases unmatched to any gene: 7. Germline V gene data show CDR1 as MNHEY and CDR2 as SMNVEV (reference sequence). CDR3 sequence: CASSPEGLAAYNEQFF. DNA of the CDR3: TGTGCCAGCAGTCCCGAGGGACTAGCGGCTTACAATGAGCAGTTCTTC.

There are many counts of this clonotype. V is TRBV20-1 and J is TRBJ1-1, with a possible D match to TRBD1 (5 bases). The V end was cut by 8 bases, the J end by 4 bases, with 17 bases between. The germline CDR1 and CDR2 sequences are DFQATT and SNEGSKA (reference sequence). There are 13 residues in the CDR3. The CDR3 spells CSTGGGLVTEAFF. As DNA, the CDR3 is TGCAGTACTGGTGGGGGTTTGGTCACTGAAGCTTTCTTT.

This clonotype was recorded at least ten times. The rearrangement links TRBV2 to TRBJ2-1, with D perhaps matching TRBD1 or TRBD2 (5 bases each). The CDR3 has 17 amino acids. V gave up 10 bases and J gave up 1 base, with 23 bases separating them. Germline CDR1 and CDR2: SNHLY and FYNNEI. The CDR3 loop is CATRDLGDAYSYNEQFF. DNA of the CDR3: TGTGCCACCCGCGACTTAGGGGACGCCTATTCCTACAATGAGCAGTTCTTC.

This clonotype appeared many times. The CDR3 is CASSLRTSGVYEQYF. CDR3 nucleotides: TGTGCCAGCAGTCTGCGGACTAGCGGGGTATACGAGCAGTACTTC. The chain links TRBV28 to TRBJ2-7, with 12 bases matching TRBD2. CDR3 length: 15 residues. The J segment lost 4 bases and the V segment lost 5 bases, leaving 6 bases of the junction unmatched. Germline assignment: CDR1 MDHEN and CDR2 SYDVKM.

Many counts were recorded for this clonotype. The V gene is TRBV28, the J gene TRBJ2-1; 8 nucleotides match TRBD2. After removal of 6 bases from V and 8 bases from J, the junction contained 18 bases not matched to a gene. CDR3 length: 17 residues. Germline CDR1 MDHEN, CDR2 SYDVKM. CDR3 loop: CASRPAGGGRISDEQFF. CDR3 DNA: TGTGCCAGCAGACCCGCCGGGGGCGGGAGGATTAGCGATGAGCAGTTCTTC.

At least ten counts were recorded for this clonotype. The rearrangement uses TRBV6-1 and TRBJ2-2, with 12 bases fitting TRBD2. CDR3 length equals 15 residues. V shed 5 bases and J 5 bases; nucleotides not matched to a gene: 3. CDR1 is MNHNS and CDR2 is SASEGT in the germline V gene. Written as DNA, the CDR3 is TGTGCCAGCAGTCACGGGACTAGCGGGACCGGGGAGCTGTTTTTT. Residues: CASSHGTSGTGELFF.

This chain connects TRBV2 to TRBJ2-4, with TRBD1 identical over 7 bases. Trimming took 4 bases from V and 0 from J; bases not matched to a gene: 6. There are 16 residues in the CDR3. Germline-derived CDR1 and CDR2 are SNHLY and FYNNEI. The CDR3: CASSGWTGEAKNIQYF. CDR3 bases: TGTGCCAGCAGTGGTTGGACAGGCGAAGCCAAAAACATTCAGTACTTC. Supplemented by reference TRBV2 and TRBJ2-4, the full variable domain reads EPEVTQTPSHQVTQMGQEVILRCVPISNHLYFYWYRQILGQKVEFLVSFYNNEISEKSEIFDDQFSVERPDGSNFTLKIRSTKLEDSAMYFCASSGWTGEAKNIQYFGAGTRLSVL.

The genes are TRBV27 and TRBJ2-2; D perhaps matches TRBD1 (6 bases). CDR3 length: 16 residues. V shed 5 bases and J shed 0 bases, with 13 bases lying between them. The germline CDR1 and CDR2 sequences are MNHEY and SMNVEV (reference sequence). CDR3 residues: CASSPDRYPNTGELFF. CDR3 DNA sequence: TGTGCCAGCAGTCCAGACAGGTACCCGAACACCGGGGAGCTGTTTTTT.

This clonotype was recorded at least ten times. The V and J genes are TRBV7-8 and TRBJ2-1; D not certain. V shed 5 bases and J shed 8 bases, with 13 bases lying between them. Per germline, CDR1 SGHVS and CDR2 FQNEAQ. The CDR3 is 13 residues long. The CDR3 DNA follows: TGTGCCAGCAGCCAGGTCCAGTTCGATGAGCAGTTCTTC. It specifies CASSQVQFDEQFF. Variable domain in full (rest from reference TRBV7-8 and TRBJ2-1): GAGVSQSPRYKVAKRGQDVALRCDPISGHVSLFWYQQALGQGPEFLTYFQNEAQLDKSGLPSDRFFAERPEGSVSTLKIQRTQQEDSAVYLCASSQVQFDEQFFGPGTRLTVL.

V gene TRBV20-1 combines with J gene TRBJ1-5; 7 bases align to TRBD1. CDR3 length equals 15 residues. V lost 6 bases, J lost 5 bases, and 13 bases stayed unmatched. CDR1 DFQATT and CDR2 SNEGSKA come from the germline V gene (reference sequence). The DNA of the CDR3 is TGCAGTGCCCCGGCCGAGGGGGCTGGGTATCAGCCCCAGCATTTT. This encodes CSAPAEGAGYQPQHF.

The V gene is TRBV3-1, the J gene TRBJ1-1; 7 positions match TRBD1. The CDR3 totals 14 residues. Germline trimming cut 1 base from V and 4 bases from J; bases unmatched to any gene: 3. From germline, CDR1 is LGHDT and CDR2 YNNKEL (reference sequence). This chain's CDR3 is CASSQVTGATEAFF. DNA of the CDR3: TGTGCCAGCAGCCAAGTAACAGGGGCCACTGAAGCTTTCTTT.